This T cell receptor beta chain was retrieved from a study of radiation and T cells in renal cell carcinoma. Whole-study results and caveats: In blood, top tumor clones expanded by 2 weeks, shrinking by 4.

Clones were sequenced by immunoSEQ multiplex PCR, and TCRdb holds only the in-frame ones, with some missing. Here the sample spans more than 75,000 clones, just over 85% being singletons. The sample holds a few counts of this clone. Its specificity is not known. This sample's time point: blood 2 weeks post-SBRT. Treatment described: 15 Gy SBRT to primary tumor, nephrectomy 4 weeks later. V was trimmed by 4 bases and J by 9 bases, leaving 17 bases between them. Germline CDR1 reads SGHRS; CDR2 reads YFSETQ. The CDR3 loop spans 14 amino acids. This chain links TRBV5-1 with TRBJ2-1, with a weak D call TRBD1 (5 bases). The clonotype originates from a woman aged 45 to 65 with renal cell carcinoma. Specimen: blood, collected from a patient whose treatment included radiotherapy and nephrectomy. CDR3 nucleotide sequence: TGCGCCAGCAGCGTGACAGTATCTTTGGGTGAGCAGTTCTTC. The encoded protein is CASSVTVSLGEQFF.